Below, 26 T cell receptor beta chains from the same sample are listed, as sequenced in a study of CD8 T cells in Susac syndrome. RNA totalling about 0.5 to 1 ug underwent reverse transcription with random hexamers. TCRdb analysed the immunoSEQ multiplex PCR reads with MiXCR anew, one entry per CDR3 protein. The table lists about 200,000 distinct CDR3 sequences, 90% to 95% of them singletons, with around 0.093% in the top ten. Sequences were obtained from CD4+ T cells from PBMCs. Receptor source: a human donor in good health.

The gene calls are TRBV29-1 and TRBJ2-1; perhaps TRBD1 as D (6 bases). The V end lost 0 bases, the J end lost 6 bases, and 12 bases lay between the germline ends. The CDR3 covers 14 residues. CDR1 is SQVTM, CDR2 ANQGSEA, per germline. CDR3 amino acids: CSVEDGDIANEQFF. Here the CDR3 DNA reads TGCAGCGTTGAAGATGGGGACATCGCCAATGAGCAGTTCTTC.

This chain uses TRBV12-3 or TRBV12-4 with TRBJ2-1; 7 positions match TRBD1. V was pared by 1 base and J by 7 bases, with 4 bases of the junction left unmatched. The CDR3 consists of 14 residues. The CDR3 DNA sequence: TGTGCCAGCAGTTTAGAACAGGGGCGAAATGAGCAGTTCTTC. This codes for CASSLEQGRNEQFF.

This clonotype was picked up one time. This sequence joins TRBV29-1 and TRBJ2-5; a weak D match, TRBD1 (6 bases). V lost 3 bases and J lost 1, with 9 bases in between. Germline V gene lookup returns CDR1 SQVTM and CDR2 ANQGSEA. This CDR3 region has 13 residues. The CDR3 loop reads CSVEVQGQETQYF. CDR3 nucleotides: TGCAGCGTTGAGGTACAGGGCCAAGAGACCCAGTACTTC.

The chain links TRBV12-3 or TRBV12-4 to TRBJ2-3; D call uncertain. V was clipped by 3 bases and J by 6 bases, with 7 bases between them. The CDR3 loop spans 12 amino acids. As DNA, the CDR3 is TGTGCCAGCAGTTTTGGGCCCGATACGCAGTATTTT. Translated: CASSFGPDTQYF.

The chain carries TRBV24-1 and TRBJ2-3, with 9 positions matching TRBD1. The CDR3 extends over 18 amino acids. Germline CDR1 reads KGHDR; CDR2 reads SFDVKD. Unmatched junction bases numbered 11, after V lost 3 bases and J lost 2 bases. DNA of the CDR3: TGTGCCACCAGTGATCAAGGGACAGGGCGGGGGTCCACAGATACGCAGTATTTT. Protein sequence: CATSDQGTGRGSTDTQYF.

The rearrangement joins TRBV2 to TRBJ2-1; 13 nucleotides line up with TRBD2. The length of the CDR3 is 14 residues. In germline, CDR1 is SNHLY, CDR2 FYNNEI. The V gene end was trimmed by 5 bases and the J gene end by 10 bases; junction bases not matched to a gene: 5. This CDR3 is CASSWTSGRGEQFF. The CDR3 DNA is TGTGCCAGCAGTTGGACTAGCGGGAGAGGGGAGCAGTTCTTC.

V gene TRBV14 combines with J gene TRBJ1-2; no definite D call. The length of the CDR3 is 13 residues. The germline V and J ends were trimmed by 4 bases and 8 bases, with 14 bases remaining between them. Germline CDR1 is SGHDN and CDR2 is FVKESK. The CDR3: CASSRLTEGGYTF. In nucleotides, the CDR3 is TGTGCCAGCAGCCGGTTGACCGAGGGAGGCTACACCTTC.

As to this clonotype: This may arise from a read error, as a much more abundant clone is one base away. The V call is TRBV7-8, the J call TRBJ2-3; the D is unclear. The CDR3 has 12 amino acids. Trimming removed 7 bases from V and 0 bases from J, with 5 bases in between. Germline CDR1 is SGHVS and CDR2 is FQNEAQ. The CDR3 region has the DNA TGTGCCAGCACCCCTAGCACAGATACGCAGTATTTT. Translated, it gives CASTPSTDTQYF. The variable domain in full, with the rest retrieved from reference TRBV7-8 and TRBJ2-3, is GAGVSQSPRYKVAKRGQDVALRCDPISGHVSLFWYQQALGQGPEFLTYFQNEAQLDKSGLPSDRFFAERPEGSVSTLKIQRTQQEDSAVYLCASTPSTDTQYFGPGTRLTVL.

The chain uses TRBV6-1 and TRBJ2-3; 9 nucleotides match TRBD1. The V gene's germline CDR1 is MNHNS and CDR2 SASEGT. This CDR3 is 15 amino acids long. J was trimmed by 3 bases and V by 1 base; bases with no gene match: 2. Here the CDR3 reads CASSEVDRGTDTQYF. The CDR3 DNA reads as TGTGCCAGCAGTGAAGTCGACAGGGGGACAGATACGCAGTATTTT.

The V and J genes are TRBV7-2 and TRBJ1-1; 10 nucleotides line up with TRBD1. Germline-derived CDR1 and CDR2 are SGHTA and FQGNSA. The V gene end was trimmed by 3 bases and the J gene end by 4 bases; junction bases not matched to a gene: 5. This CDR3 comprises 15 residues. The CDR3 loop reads CASSFRDRGRTEAFF. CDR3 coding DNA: TGTGCCAGCAGCTTCCGGGACAGGGGACGCACTGAAGCTTTCTTT.

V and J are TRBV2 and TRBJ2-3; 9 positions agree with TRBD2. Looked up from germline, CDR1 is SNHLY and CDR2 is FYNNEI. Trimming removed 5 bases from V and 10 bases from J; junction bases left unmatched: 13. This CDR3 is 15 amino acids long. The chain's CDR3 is CASSKGGTSFSAQYF. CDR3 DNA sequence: TGTGCCAGCAGTAAAGGCGGGACTAGCTTTTCCGCGCAGTATTTT.

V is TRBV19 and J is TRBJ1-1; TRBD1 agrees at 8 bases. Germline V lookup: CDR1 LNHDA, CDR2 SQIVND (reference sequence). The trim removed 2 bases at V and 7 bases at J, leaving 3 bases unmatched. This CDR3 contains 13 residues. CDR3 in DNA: TGTGCCAGTAGTATAAGGGACAGGTTTGAAGCTTTCTTT. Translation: CASSIRDRFEAFF.

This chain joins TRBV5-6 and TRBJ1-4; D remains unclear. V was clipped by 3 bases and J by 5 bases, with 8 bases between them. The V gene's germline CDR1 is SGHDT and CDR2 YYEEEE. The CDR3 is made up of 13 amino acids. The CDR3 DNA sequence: TGTGCCAGCAGCTCTGCGGGGAATGAAAAACTGTTTTTT. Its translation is CASSSAGNEKLFF.

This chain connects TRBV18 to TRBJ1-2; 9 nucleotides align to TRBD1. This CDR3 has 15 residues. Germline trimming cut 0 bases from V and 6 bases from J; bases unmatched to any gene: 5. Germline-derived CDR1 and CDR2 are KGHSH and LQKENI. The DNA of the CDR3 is TGTGCCAGCTCACCACCATTACAGGGGGCGAATGGCTACACCTTC. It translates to CASSPPLQGANGYTF.

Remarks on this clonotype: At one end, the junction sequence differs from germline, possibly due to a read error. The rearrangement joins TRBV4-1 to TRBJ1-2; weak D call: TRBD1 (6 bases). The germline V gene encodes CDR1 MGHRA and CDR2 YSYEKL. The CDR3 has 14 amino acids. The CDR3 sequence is CASSLQQGNHGYTF. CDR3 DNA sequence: TGCGCCAGCAGCCTACAACAGGGTAACCATGGCTACACCTTC.

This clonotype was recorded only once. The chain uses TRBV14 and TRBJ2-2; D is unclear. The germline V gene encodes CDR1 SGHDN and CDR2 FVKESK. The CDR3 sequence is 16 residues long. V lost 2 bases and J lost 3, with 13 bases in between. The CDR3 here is CASSQSRSDYTGELFF. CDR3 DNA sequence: TGTGCCAGCAGCCAAAGTCGGAGCGACTACACCGGGGAGCTGTTTTTT.

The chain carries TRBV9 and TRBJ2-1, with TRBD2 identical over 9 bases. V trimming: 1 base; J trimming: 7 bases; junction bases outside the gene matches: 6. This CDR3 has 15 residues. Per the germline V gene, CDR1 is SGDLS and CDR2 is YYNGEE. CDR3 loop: CASSVRGRAENEQFF. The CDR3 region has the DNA TGTGCCAGCAGCGTACGCGGGAGGGCCGAAAATGAGCAGTTCTTC.

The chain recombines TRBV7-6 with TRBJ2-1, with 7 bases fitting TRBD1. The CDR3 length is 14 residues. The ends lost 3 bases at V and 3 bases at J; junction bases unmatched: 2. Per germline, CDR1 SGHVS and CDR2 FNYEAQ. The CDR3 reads CASSLRTGYNEQFF. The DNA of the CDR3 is TGTGCCAGCAGCTTGAGGACAGGCTACAATGAGCAGTTCTTC.

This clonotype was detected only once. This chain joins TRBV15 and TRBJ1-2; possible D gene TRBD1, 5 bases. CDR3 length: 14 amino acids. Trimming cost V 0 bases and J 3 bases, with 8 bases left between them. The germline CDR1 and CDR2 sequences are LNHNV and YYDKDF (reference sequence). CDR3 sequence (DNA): TGTGCCACCAGCAGAGATCGGGGGTACTATGGCTACACCTTC. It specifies CATSRDRGYYGYTF.

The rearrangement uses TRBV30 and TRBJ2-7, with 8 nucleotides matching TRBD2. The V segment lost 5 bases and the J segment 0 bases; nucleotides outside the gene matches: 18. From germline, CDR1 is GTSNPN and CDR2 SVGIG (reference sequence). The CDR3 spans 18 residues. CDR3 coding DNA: TGTGCCTGGTCTGGGCCGGGACTAGAGGGAAGAGGCTCCTACGAGCAGTACGTC. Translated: CAWSGPGLEGRGSYEQYV.

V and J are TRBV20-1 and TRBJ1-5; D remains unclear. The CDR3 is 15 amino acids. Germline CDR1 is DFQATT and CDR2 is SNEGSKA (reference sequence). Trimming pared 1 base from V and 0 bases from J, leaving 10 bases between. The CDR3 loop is CSARVLMDSNQPQHF. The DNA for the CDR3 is TGCAGTGCTAGAGTTCTAATGGATAGCAATCAGCCCCAGCATTTT.

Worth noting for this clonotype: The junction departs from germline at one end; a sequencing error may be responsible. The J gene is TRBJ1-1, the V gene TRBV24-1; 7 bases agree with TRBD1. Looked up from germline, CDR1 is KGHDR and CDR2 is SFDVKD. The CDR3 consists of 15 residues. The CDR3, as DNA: TGTGCCACCACCCTTTACAGGGGAGGGGACACTGAAGCTTTTTTT. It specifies CATTLYRGGDTEAFF.

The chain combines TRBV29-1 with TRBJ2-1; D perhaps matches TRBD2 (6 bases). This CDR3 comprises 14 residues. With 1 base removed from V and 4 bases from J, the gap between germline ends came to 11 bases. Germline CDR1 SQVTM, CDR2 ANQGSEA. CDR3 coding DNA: TGCAGCGTTGAAGGTAGCGGCTCTTACAATGAGCAGTTCTTC. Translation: CSVEGSGSYNEQFF.

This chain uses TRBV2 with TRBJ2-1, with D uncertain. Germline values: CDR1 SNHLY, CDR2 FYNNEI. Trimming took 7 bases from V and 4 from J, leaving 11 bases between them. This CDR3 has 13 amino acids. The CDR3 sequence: CASKIQAYNEQFF. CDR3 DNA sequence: TGTGCCAGCAAAATCCAGGCGTACAATGAGCAGTTCTTC.

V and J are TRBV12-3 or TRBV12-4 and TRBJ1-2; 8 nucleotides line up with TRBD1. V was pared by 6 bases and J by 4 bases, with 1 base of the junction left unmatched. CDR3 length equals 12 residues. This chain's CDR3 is CASSGTGYGYTF. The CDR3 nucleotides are TGTGCCAGCAGCGGGACAGGCTATGGCTACACCTTC.

The CDR3 loop is CAWSGLAMRQETQYF. CDR3 coding DNA: TGTGCCTGGAGCGGCCTAGCGATGCGTCAAGAGACCCAGTACTTC. This rearrangement joins TRBV30 to TRBJ2-5; D possibly corresponds to TRBD2 (6 bases). V dropped 3 bases and J dropped 2 bases, with 16 bases sitting between them. The CDR3 length is 15 residues. The germline CDR1 and CDR2 sequences are GTSNPN and SVGIG (reference sequence). The full variable domain, completed using reference TRBV30 and TRBJ2-5, is SQTIHQWPATLVQPVGSPLSLECTVEGTSNPNLYWYRQAAGRGLQLLFYSVGIGQISSEVPQNLSASRPQDRQFILSSKKLLLSDSGFYLCAWSGLAMRQETQYFGPGTRLLVL.